This T cell receptor (beta chain) was captured by sequencing in a study of blood T cell repertoires in COVID-19 (dated by TCRdb to about 2020). Notes on the research overall: Collaborator samples came from the United States, Italy and Spain and covered acute and convalescent phases of COVID-19. HLA class I and class II types, where available, came from metadata supplied by the sample provider rather than from assay-based typing. The sample metadata nearly always contained a de-identified subject ID, COVID-19 status, age in years and sex. The prospective study material was composed of cDNA or gDNA derived from T cells, B-cell-depleted T cells, or PBMCs. The repertoires were released in a freely available public database intended as a resource for research on the immune response to SARS-CoV-2. The dataset comprised deeply sampled blood TCRbeta repertoires from subjects exposed to, actively infected with, or recovered from COVID-19. Samples came from the ongoing ImmuneRACE study (first 160 participants) plus 1,254 subjects from 6 global collaborators.

Each collaborating institution followed its own protocols to collect whole blood in K2EDTA tubes. For TCRbeta analysis, collaborator samples were shipped as frozen whole blood, as isolated PBMCs, or as DNA extracted from either sample type. Overall study outcomes, separate from this receptor: How much clinical and demographic metadata was included differed by source and by participant, and the metadata was provided uncurated.

V gives up 3 bases and J gives up 8 bases, and the segment between their germline ends measures 8 bases. Spanning cysteine to phenylalanine, the CDR3 consists of 12 amino acids. Only CDR3 DNA remains: 36 bases, in frame from the first base. The germline V gene (reference sequence) provides CDR1 MNHEY and CDR2 SMNVEV. With respect to this clone: Its antigen specificity is not known. No base quality information exists; no much larger clone differs at one position.

TCRbeta CDR3 regions were amplified from genomic DNA by means of the immunoSEQ Assay, a bias-controlled multiplex PCR. In the original analysis: Within the assay, amplification of reference gene primers was used to estimate how many nucleated cells each sample contained. To quantify the absolute abundance of each unique TCRbeta CDR3 rearrangement, sequence reads were collapsed and filtered. For each sample, productive Simpson clonality was calculated as the square root of Simpson's diversity index over productive rearrangements. TCRdb stores this immuneACCESS table with in-frame sequences only. Part of the clones is absent; in the studies checked, under half of the shortfall reflects unresolved V genes, and no reason is known for the rest. That table supplies the V and J calls and clone size; D and trimming were determined from the DNA. Across this sample there are 110,000 or so clones, with around 84% seen only once. Of the sample, about 13% falls within the top ten clones.

Here the chain combines TRBV27 and TRBJ2-1, with a weak D call of TRBD1 (5 bases match). The material sequenced was peripheral blood. The origin of this receptor is a human donor in a cohort sampled during active COVID-19. The CDR3 sequence is CASSFKGHEQFF. The sequenced DNA: TGTGCCAGCAGTTTCAAGGGGCATGAGCAGTTCTTC.